This T cell receptor (beta chain) came from a study of blood T cells in healthy people across ages. Findings of the study overall: While age rose, TCR beta diversity per million T cells dropped in a roughly linear way.

Then a second PCR, running about 6 to 11 cycles, was carried out with a sample-barcoded 5' primer and a J-beta primer mix. A 12-random-nucleotide template-switch adaptor tagged each cDNA molecule. Each CDR3 protein is one row after TCRdb ran MiXCR on the 5' RACE reads. The data contain some 900,000 distinct CDR3 sequences, 48% of them seen just once; the ten biggest clones take up under 15%. Germline V lookup: CDR1 LGHNA, CDR2 YSLEER. The CDR3 consists of 13 residues. Of note for this clonotype: Antigen: not known. A read error may account for a junction end that differs from germline.

J is TRBJ2-1 and V is TRBV4-3; D remains unclear. The clonotype originates from a man aged 30-40 years in good health. Sequenced material: blood. CDR3 in DNA: TGCACCAGCAGCCAAGATCTCTACAATGAGCAGTTCTTC. Translating gives CTSSQDLYNEQFF.